This TCR beta chain came from a study of shared clonotypes between healthy human individuals. Looked up from germline, CDR1 is ENHRY and CDR2 is SYGVKD. V lost 0 bases, J lost 4 bases, and 9 bases lay in between. This CDR3 spans 14 amino acids. The donor population consisted of healthy HIV-negative adults with no recent acute infections or vaccinations. All donors were Caucasian adults living in Nashville, Tennessee. Sequencing was performed with immunoSEQ multiplex PCR; in TCRdb, only in-frame clones are kept and a portion is missing. This table holds 450,000 to 500,000 clones, approximately 84% found once.

The TCR was taken from a woman between 40 and 55 years old in good health. Some clones in this sample may be carry-over from other donors' samples. The chain couples TRBV10-3 to TRBJ1-2; perhaps TRBD1 as D (5 bases). Material for sequencing was PBMCs. CDR3 nucleotides: TGTGCCATCAGTGAGTCGCATACAGGCTATGGCTACACCTTC. It encodes CAISESHTGYGYTF.